This TCR beta chain was identified in a study of blood T cell repertoires in COVID-19. Overall study context: T cells, B-cell-depleted T cells, or PBMCs supplied cDNA or gDNA.

Using immunoSEQ multiplex PCR, the repertoire was profiled, and TCRdb retains in-frame clones only, with some absent. The table shows approximately 100,000 clones, with approximately 62% occurring only once. V was pared by 1 base and J by 5 bases, with 7 bases of the junction left unmatched. This CDR3 has 17 residues. Germline V gives CDR1 LGHDT, CDR2 YNNKEL (reference sequence). Sequenced sample: peripheral blood. The clonotype originates from a man at least 80 years old with acute or convalescent COVID-19. The chain carries TRBV3-1 (or the pseudogene TRBV3-2) and TRBJ2-3, with TRBD2 matching over 12 bases. The CDR3 here is CASSQGPSGRVGDTQYF. The DNA of the CDR3 is TGTGCCAGCAGCCAAGGACCTAGCGGGAGGGTGGGAGATACGCAGTATTTT.